Each of the 17 T cell receptor beta chains below was sequenced from the same sample in a study of tumor-infiltrating lymphocytes in primary liver carcinoma (TCRdb year 2017). Without any cell sorting, total RNA and DNA were co-extracted from approximately 22-30 mg of bulk tissue using the AllPrep DNA/RNA mini kit. The sample was run on an Illumina HiSeq 2500. Using a constant-region primer and ProtoScript II reverse transcriptase, TCRbeta-specific cDNA was reverse-transcribed from around 500 ng total RNA. TCRbeta libraries were built with three nested multiplex PCR rounds, a slightly modified ARM-PCR procedure. Each of the first two PCR rounds ran for about 11 cycles using multiplex TRBV1-TRBV30 forward primers together with a Cbeta reverse primer. Through fastp at Q25 and MiXCR, TCRdb rebuilt clones from the public reads, retaining in-frame beta chains. All rows with the same CDR3 protein become a single entry with the most common DNA and genes. The sample contains 150,000 to 200,000 distinct CDR3 sequences, around four fifths of them found a single time. Clones ranked in the top ten supply around 18% of the sample.

Specimen: tumor tissue from primary liver carcinoma. The receptors were gathered from a middle-aged man with primary liver carcinoma and hepatitis B virus infection.

The V gene is TRBV6-2 or TRBV6-3, the J gene TRBJ1-2; D may be TRBD1 (6 bases). There are 14 residues in the CDR3. Germline-derived CDR1 and CDR2 are MNHEY and SVGEGT. The DNA for the CDR3 is TGTGTCAGTAGTGCCTCGACAGGCCTGGGGGGCTACACCTTC. Protein sequence: CVSSASTGLGGYTF.

Worth noting for this clonotype: The junction departs from germline at one end; a sequencing error may be responsible. V and J are TRBV4-3 and TRBJ2-1; maybe TRBD2 (5 bases). This CDR3 region has 16 residues. Germline loops: CDR1 LGHNA, CDR2 YSLEER. CDR3 coding DNA: TGCGCCAGCAGCCAAGATCGGACGGACTCCTACAATGAGGAGTTCTTC. Translated: CASSQDRTDSYNEEFF.

Turning to this clonotype: A read error may produce the germline difference seen at one junction end. The rearrangement joins TRBV11-2 to TRBJ1-5; tentatively, D is TRBD1 (6 bases). The length of the CDR3 is 17 residues. Germline loops: CDR1 SGHAT, CDR2 FQNNGV. CDR3 in amino acids: CASSLVGATGRNQPHHF. CDR3 DNA sequence: TGTGCCAGCAGCTTAGTAGGGGCAACAGGGAGGAATCAGCCCCATCATTTT.

The chain uses TRBV29-1 and TRBJ2-5; TRBD1 or TRBD2 may be the D gene (5 bases each). Germline CDR1 reads SQVTM; CDR2 reads ANQGSEA. CDR3 length equals 13 residues. V lost 3 bases to trimming and J lost 5 bases, with 13 bases between them. The CDR3 loop reads CSVDLGDAETQYF. CDR3 nucleotide sequence: TGCAGCGTTGATCTAGGGGACGCGGAGACCCAGTACTTC.

As concerns this clonotype: No conserved phenylalanine or tryptophan is present at the end of the CDR3, so a read error is the likely explanation. The chain uses TRBV4-1 and TRBJ2-5; D remains ambiguous. The V gene's germline CDR1 is MGHRA and CDR2 YSYEKL. This CDR3 region has 16 residues. CDR3 in DNA: TGTGCCAGCAGCGACGTTCACCCGGACGTACAAGAGAGCCAGTACTCC. Residues: CASSDVHPDVQESQYS.

Regarding this clonotype: The CDR3 carries no conserved terminal phenylalanine or tryptophan, so it likely arises from a read error. The chain uses TRBV11-3 and TRBJ2-1; a weak D match, TRBD2 (6 bases). The CDR3 extends over 14 amino acids. Germline loops: CDR1 SGHNT, CDR2 YENEEA. This CDR3 reads CASSLFPDYNDQFI. In DNA form, the CDR3 reads TGTGCCAGCAGCTTATTTCCGGACTACAATGACCAGTTCATC.

The chain recombines TRBV11-2 with TRBJ1-1, with D possibly being TRBD1 (6 bases). Germline CDR1 and CDR2: SGHAT and FQNNGV. V gave up 6 bases and J gave up 2 bases, with 10 bases separating them. The CDR3 consists of 13 residues. The CDR3 loop reads CASRRGHNTEAFF. The CDR3, as DNA: TGTGCCAGCAGAAGGGGACATAACACTGAAGCTTTCTTT.

To note about this clonotype: This CDR3 fails to terminate in the conserved phenylalanine or tryptophan, so it likely reflects a read error. The limits of the CDR3 on the DNA are not certain, so only TCRdb's listed CDR3 is given. The chain recombines TRBV6-1 with TRBJ2-3. Germline V lookup: CDR1 MNHNS, CDR2 SASEGT. Inclusive of both ends, the CDR3 amounts to 11 amino acids. The CDR3 region is CASSHTDTQCL.

This clonotype was detected once. This chain joins TRBV6-1 and TRBJ2-5, with D possibly matching TRBD2 (5 bases). Germline CDR1 reads MNHNS; CDR2 reads SASEGT. V dropped 9 bases and J dropped 8 bases, with 31 bases sitting between them. This CDR3 region has 17 residues. CDR3 DNA: TGTGCCAGGACCTTAGCTGGAGGCTCGATGGACCGCGTCACCCAGTACTTC. Translated: CARTLAGGSMDRVTQYF.

The chain has TRBV6-6 and TRBJ1-3; unclear D gene. The CDR3 has 10 amino acids. CDR1 and CDR2 from the germline V gene are MNHNY and SVGAGI (reference sequence). The V end was cut by 7 bases, the J end by 8 bases, with 6 bases between. CDR3 in DNA: TGTGCCAGCATCGGAGACACCATATATTTT. Encoded protein: CASIGDTIYF.

Concerning this clonotype: This may stem from a read error, because a much larger clone lies one nucleotide away. V gene TRBV7-9 combines with J gene TRBJ2-7; D perhaps matches TRBD2 (5 bases). Germline CDR1 SEHNR, CDR2 FQNEAQ (reference sequence). The CDR3 is made up of 14 amino acids. CDR3 bases: TGTGCCAGCAACTTAGGGAACACCGGGGACGAGCAGTACTTC. Protein sequence: CASNLGNTGDEQYF.

This rearrangement joins TRBV6-2 or TRBV6-3 to TRBJ2-7, with D maybe TRBD2 (6 bases). Germline-derived CDR1 and CDR2 are MNHEY and SVGEGT. CDR3 size: 15 residues. Trimming stripped 7 bases from V and 4 bases from J, with 20 bases between. In nucleotides, the CDR3 is TGTGCCAGCACCACTCCGATTAGCGGAGGATACGAGCAGTACTTC. Protein product: CASTTPISGGYEQYF.

The count of this clonotype is one. In this CDR3 the conserved last residue, phenylalanine or tryptophan, is missing, so a read error is likely. The chain employs TRBV6-1 and TRBJ2-5; no definite D call. V dropped 0 bases and J dropped 11 bases, with 19 bases sitting between them. CDR3 length: 15 amino acids. Germline values: CDR1 MNHNS, CDR2 SASEGT. The CDR3 spells CASSEAVGGQETQYY. In DNA form, the CDR3 reads TGTGCCAGCAGTGAAGCGGTGGGCGGCCAAGAAACTCAGTACTAC.

Written as DNA, the CDR3 is TGCGCCAGCACCCTGGTGGGAGTCTTAGAGGGAGATACGCAGTATTTT. Encoded protein: CASTLVGVLEGDTQYF. This rearrangement joins TRBV5-1 to TRBJ2-3, with D possibly matching TRBD2 (5 bases). Trimming removed 6 bases at V and 5 bases at J, with 22 bases between. The CDR3 sequence is 16 residues long. Germline loops: CDR1 SGHRS, CDR2 YFSETQ.

The chain combines TRBV19 with TRBJ2-5; TRBD1 is a possible D gene (6 bases). The germline V gene encodes CDR1 LNHDA and CDR2 SQIVND (reference sequence). The CDR3 spans 12 residues. The CDR3 region has the DNA TGTGTCAGCCGACAGGCTGGGGAGACCCAGTACTTC. It translates to CVSRQAGETQYF.

The chain employs TRBV11-2 and TRBJ2-1; D unclear. With the DNA end fitting TRBJ2-7 better, the J assignment may be wrong. Per the germline V gene, CDR1 is SGHAT and CDR2 is FQNNGV. The CDR3 totals 12 residues. The CDR3 region has the DNA TGTGCCAGCAGCTTTAACCACAATGAGCAGTACTTC. Protein: CASSFNHNEQYF.

This clonotype was counted once. The rearrangement joins TRBV29-1 to TRBJ2-2; either TRBD1 or TRBD2 may supply D (5 bases each). The CDR3 has 15 amino acids. Germline CDR1 SQVTM, CDR2 ANQGSEA. The CDR3 region is CRLGLGWGMTGELFF. The CDR3 DNA is TGCCGCCTTGGTTTAGGGTGGGGGATGACCGGGGAGCTGTTTTTT.